This passage covers 5 T cell receptor beta chains from one sample sequenced in a study of post-analysis software for immune sequencing data. Findings and limits, study-wide: In patients, TRBV5-6, TRBV5-1 and TRBV20-1 belonged to five or six TRBV segments found more frequently than in controls.

No antigen has been assigned to these receptors. The TCR beta cDNA libraries contained unique molecular identifiers. TCRdb itself ran the PCR reads through MiXCR, one entry per CDR3 protein. Among approximately 730,000 distinct CDR3 sequences listed, 35% to 55% were seen once. The sequenced sample consisted of blood. All receptors come from a girl under 18 with multiple sclerosis.

This clonotype was detected only a few times. The chain uses TRBV9 and TRBJ2-1, with TRBD2 matching 10 bases. Germline V gene sequence: CDR1 SGDLS, CDR2 YYNGEE. Germline trimming cut 3 bases from V and 4 bases from J; bases unmatched to any gene: 4. This CDR3 has 15 amino acids. The CDR3 bases are TGTGCCAGCAGCGCCGGGACTAGCGCATACAATGAGCAGTTCTTC. Translated, it gives CASSAGTSAYNEQFF. Full variable domain (rest looked up from reference TRBV9 and TRBJ2-1): DSGVTQTPKHLITATGQRVTLRCSPRSGDLSVYWYQQSLDQGLQFLIQYYNGEERAKGNILERFSAQQFPDLHSELNLSSLELGDSALYFCASSAGTSAYNEQFFGPGTRLTVL.

V gene TRBV20-1 combines with J gene TRBJ2-7; TRBD1 matches 7 bases. CDR1 is DFQATT, CDR2 SNEGSKA, per germline (reference sequence). With 6 bases clipped from V and 5 bases from J, the junction kept 10 bases outside the gene matches. This CDR3 spans 13 amino acids. The CDR3 region is CSAPGQVDNEQYF. The DNA of the CDR3 is TGCAGTGCACCCGGACAGGTTGACAACGAGCAGTACTTC.

The chain couples TRBV6-5 to TRBJ2-1, with 12 bases aligning to TRBD2. The CDR3 runs to 18 residues. J was trimmed by 5 bases and V by 0 bases; bases with no gene match: 8. Germline V CDR1 and CDR2: MNHEY, SVGAGI. As DNA, the CDR3 is TGTGCCAGCAGTTACTCGGCTAGCGGGAGGGCCATCGACAATGAGCAGTTCTTC. Translated, it gives CASSYSASGRAIDNEQFF.

This clonotype has a single count. The chain carries TRBV5-6 and TRBJ2-1, with TRBD1 identical over 8 bases. CDR1 SGHDT and CDR2 YYEEEE come from the germline V gene. This CDR3 has 15 amino acids. After removal of 3 bases from V and 4 bases from J, the junction contained 6 bases not matched to a gene. CDR3 protein: CASSSLGQVYNEQFF. In nucleotides, the CDR3 is TGTGCCAGCAGCTCTCTGGGACAGGTTTACAATGAGCAGTTCTTC.

V gene TRBV20-1 combines with J gene TRBJ2-7; no clear D gene. CDR1 is DFQATT, CDR2 SNEGSKA, per germline (reference sequence). The CDR3 has 15 amino acids. The germline V and J ends were trimmed by 0 bases and 7 bases, with 19 bases remaining between them. The CDR3 loop reads CSARDLAYSRREQYF. The DNA of the CDR3 is TGCAGTGCTAGAGATCTTGCCTATTCACGCCGGGAGCAGTACTTC.